The 11 T cell receptor beta chains given below trace back to one sample, sequenced in a study of blood T cell repertoires in COVID-19. This table comes from immunoSEQ multiplex PCR, and its TCRdb copy is limited to in-frame clones, with some not included. The sample consists of roughly 260,000 clones, roughly 86% of them appearing once. The material sequenced was peripheral blood. The source of these receptors is a man aged 40-50 years who had recovered from COVID-19.

The CDR3 protein is CASSRGGPSYEQYF. CDR3 nucleotides: TGTGCCAGCAGTCGGGGGGGCCCCTCCTACGAGCAGTACTTC. The V and J genes are TRBV27 and TRBJ2-7; TRBD2 matches at 8 bases. The CDR3 is 14 amino acids. With V trimmed by 5 bases and J by 0 bases, 3 bases remained unmatched. Germline lookup yields CDR1 MNHEY and CDR2 SMNVEV (reference sequence).

This clone has only one observation. The chain uses TRBV4-1 and TRBJ1-3, with 7 bases fitting TRBD1. V lost 1 base to trimming and J lost 7 bases; unmatched junction nucleotides: 10. The CDR3 is made up of 16 amino acids. Germline lookup yields CDR1 MGHRA and CDR2 YSYEKL. The CDR3 sequence: CASSQVKGAPTNTIYF. For the CDR3, the DNA is TGCGCCAGCAGCCAAGTGAAGGGGGCCCCGACGAACACCATATATTTT.

Concerning this clone: At the DNA level, this CDR3 is encoded by other sequences in the same sample as well. The chain has TRBV7-2 and TRBJ1-6; possibly TRBD1 for D (6 bases). V lost 5 bases and J 10 bases, leaving 12 bases between the germline ends. The CDR3 totals 13 residues. CDR1 and CDR2 from the germline V gene are SGHTA and FQGNSA. The CDR3 nucleotides are TGTGCCAGCAGCCTAGGGGGGGGGTCACCCCTCCACTTT. This encodes CASSLGGGSPLHF.

The rearrangement uses TRBV18 and TRBJ1-1; no clear D gene. The CDR3 is 14 residues long. In germline, CDR1 is KGHSH, CDR2 LQKENI. V lost 1 base and J lost 1, with 7 bases in between. CDR3 residues: CASSPRERNTEAFF. The CDR3 coding sequence is TGTGCCAGCTCACCACGGGAGCGGAACACTGAAGCTTTCTTT.

CDR3 DNA: TGTGCCAGCAGCTCACATCCTAGGATTAGTGCTGAAGCTTTCTTT. It specifies CASSSHPRISAEAFF. The V call is TRBV9, the J call TRBJ1-1; D gene uncertain. Germline lookup yields CDR1 SGDLS and CDR2 YYNGEE. The V end was cut by 4 bases, the J end by 6 bases, with 19 bases between. This CDR3 contains 15 residues.

The chain combines TRBV5-1 with TRBJ2-5; tentative D call: TRBD1 (6 bases). V gave up 4 bases and J gave up 5 bases, with 18 bases separating them. Germline lookup yields CDR1 SGHRS and CDR2 YFSETQ. The CDR3 runs to 15 residues. The DNA for the CDR3 is TGCGCCAGCAGCCCGAGGCAGGGGTCCACGGAGACCCAGTACTTC. This gives the protein CASSPRQGSTETQYF.

The chain recombines TRBV21-1 with TRBJ2-1; the table gives TRBD2 as D, unverified against the DNA. TRBV21-1 is listed as a pseudogene. The length of the CDR3 is 15 residues. The CDR3: CASSPRGRRGNEQFF. The CDR3 nucleotides are TGTGCCAGCTCACCGAGGGGTAGGAGGGGCAATGAGCAGTTCTTC.

J is TRBJ1-4 and V is TRBV20-1; 7 bases fit TRBD1. V trimming: 3 bases; J trimming: 8 bases; junction bases outside the gene matches: 6. Germline V gene data show CDR1 as DFQATT and CDR2 as SNEGSKA (reference sequence). The CDR3 has 13 amino acids. CDR3 bases: TGCAGTGCTAGTGGTAGGGGGCTAGAAAAACTGTTTTTT. Translated, it gives CSASGRGLEKLFF.

The V and J genes are TRBV3-1 (or the pseudogene TRBV3-2) and TRBJ2-7; D not resolved. The V gene lost 2 bases and the J gene lost 2 bases, with 7 bases spanning the gap. Per the germline V gene, CDR1 is LGHDT and CDR2 is YNNKEL (reference sequence). CDR3 length equals 13 residues. The CDR3 DNA sequence: TGTGCCAGCAGCCAAAGACTCCCCTACGAGCAGTACTTC. It codes for CASSQRLPYEQYF.

The V gene is TRBV4-3, the J gene TRBJ1-1; D unresolved. V lost 4 bases to trimming and J lost 0 bases, with 12 bases between them. The CDR3 runs to 15 residues. In germline, CDR1 is LGHNA, CDR2 YSLEER. CDR3 sequence reads: CASSLDGLLNTEAFF. The CDR3 DNA follows: TGCGCCAGCAGCCTCGATGGACTTCTGAACACTGAAGCTTTCTTT.

The rearrangement links TRBV28 to TRBJ1-1, with D uncertain. The CDR3 length is 12 residues. Germline loops: CDR1 MDHEN, CDR2 SYDVKM. The V and J ends lost 6 bases and 8 bases respectively, with 13 bases between them. Here the CDR3 reads CASSQAGGEAFF. The CDR3 DNA reads as TGTGCCAGCAGCCAAGCGGGCGGAGAAGCTTTCTTT.